The source of this T cell receptor (beta chain) is a study of T cell responses to AZD1222 COVID-19 vaccine. On the study more broadly: Second doses were pooled across both intervals (about 4 or about 12 weeks). General study results and limits: Clonal diversity was possibly underestimated, and the donors were mostly white British, with more females. Spike-specific TCRs gained breadth and depth after people received two AZD1222 doses.

Measured with immunoSEQ multiplex PCR; TCRdb has only the in-frame clones, and not every one. Among some 130,000 clones listed, roughly 90% were seen once. The CDR3 consists of 18 residues. The germline gives CDR1 SGHRS, CDR2 YFSETQ. Germline trimming cut 1 base from V and 0 bases from J; bases unmatched to any gene: 9. This clone occurred once. Its antigen remains unidentified. The clonotype originates from an adult in good health. The rearrangement uses TRBV5-1 and TRBJ2-3; 9 nucleotides agree with TRBD1. Sequencing was performed on peripheral blood, taken on day 0 of AZD1222 vaccination. The CDR3 protein is CASSLNPGTGLSTDTQYF. The CDR3 nucleotides are TGCGCCAGCAGCTTGAACCCCGGGACAGGGCTTAGCACAGATACGCAGTATTTT.